These T cell receptor beta chains were read from a single sample in a study of blood T cells in healthy people across ages. TCRdb called the 5' RACE reads again in MiXCR, with one record for every CDR3 protein. The data hold 600,000 to 850,000 distinct CDR3 sequences, with roughly two fifths observed a single time. The sample taken for sequencing was blood. Source of these receptors: a woman aged 55-70 years in good health. Both conserved end residues are part of each CDR3. The order of the fields is V gene, clone size, J gene, D gene, CDR3 protein, CDR3 DNA. The D gene is left open where the match is weak. Part of the rows lack a size; the others show once, few, many or a class for expanded clones.

TRBV5-1	NA	TRBJ2-5	TRBD1	CASSPRTDRVETQYF	TGCGCCAGCAGCCCGAGGACTGACAGGGTTGAGACCCAGTACTTC
TRBV20-1	NA	TRBJ1-2	TRBD1	CSAGRGRGGNYGYTF	TGCAGTGCTGGCAGGGGGCGAGGGGGTAACTATGGCTACACCTTC
TRBV4-2	few	TRBJ1-1	NA	CASSQEVGPMNTEAFF	TGTGCCAGCAGCCAAGAGGTAGGACCTATGAACACTGAAGCTTTCTTT
TRBV7-2	few	TRBJ1-2	TRBD1	CASSLAGRGLYGYTF	TGTGCCAGCAGCTTAGCTGGCAGGGGGCTCTATGGCTACACCTTC
TRBV7-3	NA	TRBJ2-7	TRBD2	CASSASSGSSYEQYF	TGTGCCAGCAGCGCCTCTAGCGGGTCCTCCTACGAGCAGTACTTC
TRBV18	few	TRBJ2-7	NA	CASSPDGNEQYF	TGTGCCAGCTCACCAGATGGAAACGAGCAGTACTTC
TRBV4-1	NA	TRBJ2-7	NA	CASSQELTGGYEQYF	TGCGCCAGCAGCCAGGAATTGACAGGCGGCTACGAGCAGTACTTC
TRBV19	few	TRBJ2-5	NA	CASSHGAGRETQYF	TGTGCCAGTAGTCACGGGGCAGGACGCGAGACCCAGTACTTC
TRBV5-1	many	TRBJ2-1	TRBD1	CASSWGPIKAQGDNEQFF	TGCGCCAGCAGCTGGGGACCTATCAAGGCCCAGGGGGACAATGAGCAGTTCTTC
TRBV7-2	few	TRBJ1-2	NA	CASSSGEGYGYTF	TGTGCCAGTTCCAGCGGAGAGGGCTATGGCTACACCTTC
TRBV7-2	NA	TRBJ1-5	NA	CASSSHGSNQPQHF	TGTGCCAGCAGCTCCCATGGGAGCAATCAGCCCCAGCATTTT
TRBV2	NA	TRBJ2-1	TRBD2	CASSERSGRGNEQFF	TGTGCCAGCAGTGAGCGTAGCGGGAGAGGGAATGAGCAGTTCTTC
TRBV5-1	few	TRBJ2-1	TRBD1	CASSGDRETNEQFF	TGCGCCAGCAGCGGGGACAGGGAAACGAATGAGCAGTTCTTC
TRBV4-2	few	TRBJ1-4	NA	CASSQDLRGDEKLFF	TGTGCCAGCAGCCAAGATCTGAGAGGGGATGAAAAACTGTTTTTT
TRBV19	NA	TRBJ2-3	NA	CASSIGTTSTDTQYF	TGTGCCAGTAGTATCGGAACTACTTCCACAGATACGCAGTATTTT
TRBV11-1	NA	TRBJ2-1	TRBD1	CASTNNRGREQFF	TGTGCCAGCACAAACAACAGGGGAAGGGAGCAGTTCTTC
TRBV4-1	few	TRBJ1-2	NA	CASSQEAADNYGYTF	TGCGCCAGCAGCCAAGAGGCCGCAGATAACTATGGCTACACCTTC
TRBV27	few	TRBJ1-2	TRBD1	CASSPDRGTGLYGYTF	TGTGCCAGCAGTCCGGACAGAGGGACAGGCCTCTATGGCTACACCTTC
TRBV28	few	TRBJ2-6	NA	CATASTGINSGANVLTF	TGTGCCACCGCCTCCACGGGGATAAACTCTGGGGCCAACGTCCTGACTTTC
TRBV11-2	NA	TRBJ2-7	NA	CASSGDLEQYF	TGTGCCAGCAGCGGGGACCTAGAACAGTACTTC
TRBV4-2	NA	TRBJ2-2	TRBD1	CASSQERSEGGITGELFF	TGTGCCAGCAGCCAAGAAAGGTCGGAAGGGGGCATCACCGGGGAGCTGTTTTTT
TRBV21-1	few	TRBJ2-5	NA	CASSKGTGKYQETQYF	TGTGCCAGCAGCAAAGGGACAGGGAAATATCAAGAGACCCAGTACTTC
TRBV20-1	NA	TRBJ2-3	TRBD2	CSARAFRLAADTQYF	TGCAGTGCTAGAGCTTTTAGACTAGCAGCAGATACGCAGTATTTT
TRBV6-2/TRBV6-3	NA	TRBJ2-7	TRBD2	CASSLPSGVYERYF	TGTGCCAGCAGTTTGCCTAGCGGGGTATACGAGCGGTACTTC
TRBV11-2	NA	TRBJ2-3	TRBD2	CASREGTQYF	TGTGCCAGCCGGGAGGGTACGCAGTATTTT
TRBV5-1	NA	TRBJ2-7	TRBD2	CASSLASGGAGLEQYF	TGCGCCAGCAGCTTGGCTAGCGGGGGGGCCGGGCTCGAGCAGTACTTC
TRBV5-1	NA	TRBJ2-1	TRBD2	CASSSLPGTSGVYNEQFF	TGCGCCAGCAGCTCGCTACCCGGGACTAGCGGGGTATACAATGAGCAGTTCTTC
TRBV20-1	NA	TRBJ1-5	NA	CSARDKGFDSNQPQHF	TGCAGTGCTAGAGATAAGGGTTTCGACAGCAATCAGCCCCAGCATTTT
TRBV20-1	many	TRBJ2-5	TRBD2	CSATTSGSGETQYF	TGCAGTGCTACGACTAGCGGGTCAGGAGAGACCCAGTACTTC
TRBV24-1	many	TRBJ2-1	NA	CATSDRGDEQFF	TGTGCCACCAGTGATAGAGGGGATGAGCAGTTCTTC
TRBV18	many	TRBJ2-1	NA	CASSPGTDNEQFF	TGTGCCAGCAGCCCCGGTACTGACAATGAGCAGTTCTTC
TRBV21-1	NA	TRBJ2-7	NA	CASSKAQRYEQYF	TGTGCCAGCAGCAAGGCCCAGCGCTACGAGCAGTACTTC
TRBV20-1	NA	TRBJ1-6	NA	CSALAGVGGFNSPLHF	TGCAGTGCTCTGGCAGGGGTCGGGGGGTTTAATTCACCCCTCCACTTT
TRBV5-1	few	TRBJ2-7	TRBD2	CASSLDVPAGRYEQYF	TGCGCCAGCAGCTTGGACGTCCCAGCGGGGCGCTACGAGCAGTACTTC
TRBV5-6	NA	TRBJ1-5	NA	CASSLAPGTSNQPQHF	TGTGCCAGCAGCTTAGCCCCGGGGACCAGCAATCAGCCCCAGCATTTT
TRBV25-1	NA	TRBJ2-6	TRBD2	CASSDGLAGGTGAGANVLTF	TGTGCCAGCAGCGACGGACTAGCGGGAGGTACTGGGGCTGGGGCCAACGTCCTGACTTTC
TRBV3-1	few	TRBJ2-7	TRBD1	CASSQGAGGYYEQYF	TGTGCCAGCAGCCAAGGGGCAGGGGGATACTACGAGCAGTACTTC
TRBV5-1	NA	TRBJ1-2	TRBD1	CASSSWGTGANGYTF	TGCGCCAGCAGCTCATGGGGGACAGGCGCGAATGGCTACACCTTC
TRBV6-1	NA	TRBJ2-3	NA	CASRGGHWGADTQYF	TGTGCCAGCAGAGGCGGGCACTGGGGGGCAGATACGCAGTATTTT
TRBV7-9	NA	TRBJ2-6	NA	CASTTDKTGANVLTF	TGTGCCAGCACCACGGACAAGACAGGGGCCAACGTCCTGACTTTC
TRBV2	NA	TRBJ1-2	NA	CASSFRQDVSGYTF	TGTGCCAGCAGTTTTCGACAGGATGTTAGCGGCTACACCTTC
TRBV6-5	NA	TRBJ2-7	NA	CASSNYYARYEQYF	TGTGCCAGCAGTAACTACTATGCCCGCTACGAGCAGTACTTC
TRBV10-3	NA	TRBJ2-1	NA	CAISYGGRNNEQFF	TGTGCCATCTCTTACGGGGGGCGAAACAATGAGCAGTTCTTC
TRBV12-3/TRBV12-4	NA	TRBJ2-1	TRBD1	CASSHNRGGASDEQFF	TGTGCCAGCAGTCACAACAGAGGGGGCGCTTCGGATGAGCAGTTCTTC
TRBV6-1	NA	TRBJ2-3	TRBD2	CASSEFLAGEWSTDTQYF	TGTGCCAGCAGTGAATTCCTAGCGGGAGAGTGGAGCACAGATACGCAGTATTTT